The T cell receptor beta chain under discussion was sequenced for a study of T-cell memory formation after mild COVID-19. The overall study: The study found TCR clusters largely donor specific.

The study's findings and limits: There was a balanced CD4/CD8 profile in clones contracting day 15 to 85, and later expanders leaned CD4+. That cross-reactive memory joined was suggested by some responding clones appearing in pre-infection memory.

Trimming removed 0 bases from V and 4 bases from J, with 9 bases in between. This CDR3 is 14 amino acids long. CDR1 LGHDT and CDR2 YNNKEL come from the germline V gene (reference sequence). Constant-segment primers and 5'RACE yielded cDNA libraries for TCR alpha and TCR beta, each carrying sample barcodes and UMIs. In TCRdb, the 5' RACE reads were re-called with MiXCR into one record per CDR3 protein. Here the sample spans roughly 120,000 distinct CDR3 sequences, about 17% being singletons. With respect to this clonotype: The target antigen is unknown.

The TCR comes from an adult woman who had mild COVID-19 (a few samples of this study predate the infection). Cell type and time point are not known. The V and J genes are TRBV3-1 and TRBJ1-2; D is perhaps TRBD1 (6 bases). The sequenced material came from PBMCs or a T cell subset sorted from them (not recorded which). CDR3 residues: CASSQEDRFYGYTF. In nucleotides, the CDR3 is TGTGCCAGCAGCCAAGAAGACAGGTTCTATGGCTACACCTTC.